One sample yielded the 6 T cell receptor beta chains listed below, sequenced in a study of blood T cell repertoires in COVID-19. Assay used: immunoSEQ multiplex PCR; TCRdb lists only in-frame clones, some missing. The data hold 150,000 to 200,000 clones, with roughly nine tenths observed a single time. The sample taken for sequencing was PBMCs or T cells enriched from blood (not recorded which). All receptors derive from a human donor with acute COVID-19. The donor label of this sample is uncertain.

This rearrangement joins TRBV7-9 to TRBJ1-2, with 7 bases that match TRBD1. The germline V gene has CDR1 SEHNR and CDR2 FQNEAQ (reference sequence). This CDR3 region has 16 residues. The ends lost 5 bases at V and 4 bases at J; junction bases unmatched: 13. As DNA, the CDR3 is TGTGCCAGCAGCCCCGGACAGGAGGCCACTCTCTATGGCTACACCTTC. It yields the protein CASSPGQEATLYGYTF.

This rearrangement joins TRBV3-1 (or the pseudogene TRBV3-2) to TRBJ1-6; TRBD1 might be the D (5 bases). The germline V and J ends were trimmed by 3 bases and 9 bases, with 6 bases remaining between them. Germline V lookup: CDR1 LGHDT, CDR2 YNNKEL (reference sequence). The length of the CDR3 is 12 residues. The DNA of the CDR3 is TGTGCCAGCAGCCAGACAGTTTCACCCCTCCACTTT. Its protein is CASSQTVSPLHF.

The chain joins TRBV19 to TRBJ1-1, with TRBD1 matching over 7 bases. The CDR3 sequence is 15 residues long. The germline CDR1 and CDR2 sequences are LNHDA and SQIVND (reference sequence). Trimming took 5 bases from V and 1 from J; bases not matched to a gene: 7. The CDR3 DNA reads as TGTGCCAGTAGTCCCTTACAGGGGTCGAACACTGAAGCTTTCTTT. Its protein product is CASSPLQGSNTEAFF.

This clone was picked up one time. The chain employs TRBV2 and TRBJ2-7; the match to TRBD1 covers 8 bases. The V and J ends lost 2 bases and 0 bases, in that order; junction bases with no gene match: 3. Germline lookup yields CDR1 SNHLY and CDR2 FYNNEI. The CDR3 consists of 15 residues. The CDR3 region is CASSERQGASYEQYF. The CDR3 nucleotides read TGTGCCAGCAGTGAAAGGCAGGGGGCCTCCTACGAGCAGTACTTC.

The V gene is TRBV27, the J gene TRBJ1-6; no clear D gene. Per the germline V gene, CDR1 is MNHEY and CDR2 is SMNVEV (reference sequence). CDR3 length: 13 residues. The ends were cut back, 2 bases at V and 9 bases at J, with 8 bases in the middle. CDR3 DNA: TGTGCCAGCAGTTTAAGACCGGGTTCACCCCTCCACTTT. This sequence encodes CASSLRPGSPLHF.

The rearrangement joins TRBV18 to TRBJ2-2; no clear D. Trimming stripped 5 bases from V and 3 bases from J, with 4 bases between. CDR1 and CDR2 from the germline V gene are KGHSH and LQKENI. This CDR3 spans 12 amino acids. The CDR3 protein is CASSFDTGELFF. The CDR3 DNA reads as TGTGCCAGCTCATTCGACACCGGGGAGCTGTTTTTT.